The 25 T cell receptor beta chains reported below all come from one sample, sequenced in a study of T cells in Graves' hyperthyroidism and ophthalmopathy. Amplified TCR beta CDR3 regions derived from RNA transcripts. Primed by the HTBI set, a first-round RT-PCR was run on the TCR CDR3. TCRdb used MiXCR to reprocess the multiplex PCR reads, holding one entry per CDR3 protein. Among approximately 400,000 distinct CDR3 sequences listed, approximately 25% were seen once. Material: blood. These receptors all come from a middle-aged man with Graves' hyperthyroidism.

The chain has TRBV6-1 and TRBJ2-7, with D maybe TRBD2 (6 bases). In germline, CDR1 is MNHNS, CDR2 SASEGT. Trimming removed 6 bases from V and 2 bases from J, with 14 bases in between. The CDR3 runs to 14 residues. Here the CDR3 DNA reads TGTGCCAGCAGAGGTGGCGGGATAGCCTACGAGCAGTACTTC. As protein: CASRGGGIAYEQYF.

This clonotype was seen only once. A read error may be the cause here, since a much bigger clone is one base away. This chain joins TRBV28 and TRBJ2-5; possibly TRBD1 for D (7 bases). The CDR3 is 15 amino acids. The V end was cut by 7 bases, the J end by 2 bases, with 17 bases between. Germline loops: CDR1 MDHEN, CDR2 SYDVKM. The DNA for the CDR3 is TGTGCCAGCATCAATGGAGGGACAGTACAAGAGACCCAGTACTTC. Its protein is CASINGGTVQETQYF.

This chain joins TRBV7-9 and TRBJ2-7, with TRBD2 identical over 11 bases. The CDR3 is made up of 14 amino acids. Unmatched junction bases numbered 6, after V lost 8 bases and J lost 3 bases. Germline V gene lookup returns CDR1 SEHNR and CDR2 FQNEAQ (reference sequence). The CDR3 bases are TGTGCCAGCGGGCCGCTAGCGGGGGGCTACGAGCAGTACTTC. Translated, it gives CASGPLAGGYEQYF.

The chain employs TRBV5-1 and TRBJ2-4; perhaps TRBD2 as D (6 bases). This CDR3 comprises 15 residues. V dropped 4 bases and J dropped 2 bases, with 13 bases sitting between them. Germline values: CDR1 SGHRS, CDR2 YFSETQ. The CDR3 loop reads CASSRGSLPKNIQYF. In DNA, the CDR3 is TGCGCCAGCAGCCGGGGGTCCTTGCCCAAAAACATTCAGTACTTC.

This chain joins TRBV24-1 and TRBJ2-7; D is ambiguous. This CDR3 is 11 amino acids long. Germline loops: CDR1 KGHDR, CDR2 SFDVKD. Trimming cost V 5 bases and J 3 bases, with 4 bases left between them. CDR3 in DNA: TGTGCCACCAGTGCCGGCTACGAGCAGTACTTC. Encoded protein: CATSAGYEQYF.

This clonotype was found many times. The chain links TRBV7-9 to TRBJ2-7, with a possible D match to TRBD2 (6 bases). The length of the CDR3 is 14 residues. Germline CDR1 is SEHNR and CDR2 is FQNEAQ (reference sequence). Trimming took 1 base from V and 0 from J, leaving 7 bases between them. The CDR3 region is CASSLGRDSYEQYF. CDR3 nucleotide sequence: TGTGCCAGCAGCTTAGGGCGGGACTCCTACGAGCAGTACTTC. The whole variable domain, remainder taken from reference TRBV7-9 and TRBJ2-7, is DTGVSQNPRHKITKRGQNVTFRCDPISEHNRLYWYRQTLGQGPEFLTYFQNEAQLEKSRLLSDRFSAERPKGSFSTLEIQRTEQGDSAMYLCASSLGRDSYEQYFGPGTRLTVT.

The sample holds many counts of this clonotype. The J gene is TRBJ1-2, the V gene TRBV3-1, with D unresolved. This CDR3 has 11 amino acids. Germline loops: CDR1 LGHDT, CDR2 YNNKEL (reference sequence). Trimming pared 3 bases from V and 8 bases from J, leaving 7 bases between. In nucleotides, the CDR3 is TGTGCCAGCAGCCAGGAAAAGGGCTACACCTTC. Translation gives CASSQEKGYTF.

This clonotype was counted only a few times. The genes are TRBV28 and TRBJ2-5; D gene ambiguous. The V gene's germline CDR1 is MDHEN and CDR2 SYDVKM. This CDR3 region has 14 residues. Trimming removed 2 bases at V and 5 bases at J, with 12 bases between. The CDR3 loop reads CASSLGSELETQYF. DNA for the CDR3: TGTGCCAGCAGTTTAGGTTCAGAGCTCGAGACCCAGTACTTC.

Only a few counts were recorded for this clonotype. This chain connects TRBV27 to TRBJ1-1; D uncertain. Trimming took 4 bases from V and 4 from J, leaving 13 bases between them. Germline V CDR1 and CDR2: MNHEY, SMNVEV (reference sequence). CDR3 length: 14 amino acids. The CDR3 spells CASSSREWTTEAFF. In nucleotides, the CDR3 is TGTGCCAGCAGTTCGAGGGAATGGACCACTGAAGCTTTCTTT.

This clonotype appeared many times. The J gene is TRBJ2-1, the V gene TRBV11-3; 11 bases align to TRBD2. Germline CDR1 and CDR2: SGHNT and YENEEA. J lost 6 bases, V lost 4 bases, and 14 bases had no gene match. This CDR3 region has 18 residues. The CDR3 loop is CASSSFTSGRGSGNEQFF. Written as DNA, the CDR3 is TGTGCCAGCAGCTCCTTTACTAGCGGGAGAGGTTCGGGCAATGAGCAGTTCTTC.

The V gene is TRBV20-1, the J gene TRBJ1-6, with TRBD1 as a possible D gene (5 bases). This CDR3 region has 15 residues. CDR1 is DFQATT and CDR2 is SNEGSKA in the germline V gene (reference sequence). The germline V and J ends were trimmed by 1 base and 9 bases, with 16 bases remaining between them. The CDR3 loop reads CSARAGGEGSSPLHF. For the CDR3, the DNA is TGCAGTGCTAGAGCCGGAGGGGAGGGGAGTTCACCCCTCCACTTT.

The CDR3 nucleotides read TGTGCTAGTGGTTTGTCGTCAGGCCAGGGTGAGGTTCGACTGTTTTTT. It yields the protein CASGLSSGQGEVRLFF. V usage is TRBV12-5 and J usage is TRBJ1-4, with a tentative D call TRBD1 (5 bases). The CDR3 length is 16 residues. V was cut by 2 bases and J by 13 bases, with 23 bases left in between. The germline CDR1 and CDR2 sequences are LGHNT and FRNRAP.

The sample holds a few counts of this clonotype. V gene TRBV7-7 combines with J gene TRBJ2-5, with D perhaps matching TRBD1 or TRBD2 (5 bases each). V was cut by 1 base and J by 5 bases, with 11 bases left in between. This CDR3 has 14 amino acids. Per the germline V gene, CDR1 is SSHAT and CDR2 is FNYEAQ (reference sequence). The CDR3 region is CASSLVGGTETQYF. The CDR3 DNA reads TGTGCCAGCAGCTTAGTTGGGGGAACGGAGACCCAGTACTTC.

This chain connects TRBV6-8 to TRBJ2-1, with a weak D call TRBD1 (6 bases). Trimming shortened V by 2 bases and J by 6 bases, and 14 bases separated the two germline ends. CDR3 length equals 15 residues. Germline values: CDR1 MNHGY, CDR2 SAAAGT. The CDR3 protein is CASSYEGHGVNEQFF. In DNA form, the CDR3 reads TGTGCCAGCAGTTACGAGGGACACGGGGTCAATGAGCAGTTCTTC.

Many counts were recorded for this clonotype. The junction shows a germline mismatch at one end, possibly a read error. The CDR3 DNA follows: TGCAGCGTCCCCAGGGGGGAGGACAGTTCCTACGAGCAGTGCTTC. This translates into CSVPRGEDSSYEQCF. The chain couples TRBV29-1 to TRBJ2-7; tentatively, D is TRBD1 (7 bases). The V gene's germline CDR1 is SQVTM and CDR2 ANQGSEA. CDR3 length equals 15 residues.

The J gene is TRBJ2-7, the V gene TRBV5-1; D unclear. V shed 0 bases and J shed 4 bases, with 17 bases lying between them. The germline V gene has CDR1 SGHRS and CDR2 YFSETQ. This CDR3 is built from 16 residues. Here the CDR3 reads CASSLESGGSWYEQYF. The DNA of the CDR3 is TGCGCCAGCAGCTTGGAATCGGGCGGCAGTTGGTACGAGCAGTACTTC.

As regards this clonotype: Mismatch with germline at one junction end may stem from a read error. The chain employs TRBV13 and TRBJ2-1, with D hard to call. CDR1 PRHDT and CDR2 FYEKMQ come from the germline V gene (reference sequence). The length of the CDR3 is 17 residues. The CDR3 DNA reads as TGTGCCAGCAGCTTAGGAGGGATACTCTTTACTCACAATGAACAGTTCTTC. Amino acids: CASSLGGILFTHNEQFF.

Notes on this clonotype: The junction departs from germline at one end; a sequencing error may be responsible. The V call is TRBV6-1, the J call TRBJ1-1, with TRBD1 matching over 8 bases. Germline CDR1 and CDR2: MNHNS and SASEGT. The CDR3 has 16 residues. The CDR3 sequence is CAGSERGGQGISEAFF. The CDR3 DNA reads TGTGCCGGCAGTGAAAGGGGAGGACAGGGTATTTCTGAAGCTTTCTTT.

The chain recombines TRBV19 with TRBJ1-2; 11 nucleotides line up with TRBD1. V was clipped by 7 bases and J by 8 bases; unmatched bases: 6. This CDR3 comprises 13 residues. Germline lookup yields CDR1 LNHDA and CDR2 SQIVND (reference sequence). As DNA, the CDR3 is TGTGCCAGTACGCGGACAGGGGGCAAAGGCTACACCTTC. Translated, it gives CASTRTGGKGYTF.

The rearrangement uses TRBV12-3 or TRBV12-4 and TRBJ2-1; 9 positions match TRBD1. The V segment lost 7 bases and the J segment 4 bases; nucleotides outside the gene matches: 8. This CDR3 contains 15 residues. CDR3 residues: CASTPPGQGYNEQFF. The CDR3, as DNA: TGTGCCAGCACTCCACCGGGACAGGGATACAATGAGCAGTTCTTC.

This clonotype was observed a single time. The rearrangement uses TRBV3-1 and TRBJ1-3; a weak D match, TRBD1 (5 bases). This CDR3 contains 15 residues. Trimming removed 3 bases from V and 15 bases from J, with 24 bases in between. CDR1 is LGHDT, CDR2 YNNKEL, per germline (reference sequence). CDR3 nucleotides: TGTGCCAGCAGCCATGGCAGTAGCGGGACCTCACGGGGATATTTT. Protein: CASSHGSSGTSRGYF. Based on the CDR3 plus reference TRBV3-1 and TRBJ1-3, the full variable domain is DTAVSQTPKYLVTQMGNDKSIKCEQNLGHDTMYWYKQDSKKFLKIMFSYNNKELIINETVPNRFSPKSPDKAHLNLHINSLELGDSAVYFCASSHGSSGTSRGYFGEGSWLTVV.

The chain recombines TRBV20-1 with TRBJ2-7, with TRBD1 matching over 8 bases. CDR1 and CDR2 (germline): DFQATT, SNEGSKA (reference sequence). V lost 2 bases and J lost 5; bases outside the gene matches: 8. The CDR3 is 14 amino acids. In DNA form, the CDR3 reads TGCAGTGCTAGAATCTTGCAGGGGGCAAACGAGCAGTACTTC. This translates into CSARILQGANEQYF.

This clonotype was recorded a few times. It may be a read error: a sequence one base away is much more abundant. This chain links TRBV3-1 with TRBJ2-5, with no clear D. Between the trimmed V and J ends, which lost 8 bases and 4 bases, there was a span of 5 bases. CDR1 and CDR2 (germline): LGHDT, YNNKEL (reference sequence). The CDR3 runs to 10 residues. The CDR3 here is CASGVETQYF. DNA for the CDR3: TGTGCCAGCGGTGTAGAGACCCAGTACTTC.

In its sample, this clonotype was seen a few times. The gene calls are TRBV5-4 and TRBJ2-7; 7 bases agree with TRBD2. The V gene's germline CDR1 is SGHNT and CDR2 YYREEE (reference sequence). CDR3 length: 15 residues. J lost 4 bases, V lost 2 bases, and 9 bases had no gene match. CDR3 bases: TGTGCCAGCAGCTTCCTTGAGCGGGAAGGGTACGAGCAGTACTTC. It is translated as CASSFLEREGYEQYF.

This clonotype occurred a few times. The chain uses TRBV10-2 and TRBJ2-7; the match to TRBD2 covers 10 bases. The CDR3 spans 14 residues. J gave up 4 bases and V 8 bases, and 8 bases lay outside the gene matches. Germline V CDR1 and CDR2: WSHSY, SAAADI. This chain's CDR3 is CASANPGLAYEQYF. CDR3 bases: TGCGCCAGCGCCAATCCGGGACTAGCGTACGAGCAGTACTTC.